One sample yielded the 21 T cell receptor beta chains listed below, sequenced in a study of T cell clonality in common variable immunodeficiency. The assay was immunoSEQ multiplex PCR, and TCRdb's table has in-frame clones only and misses some. Sampling found 40,000 to 65,000 clones, none seen once. Material: peripheral blood mononuclear cells. These receptors were obtained from a person aged 18 to 75 in good health.

Ten or more counts support this clone. The missing CDR3 end, 3 residues past where the read stops, is filled in from the germline J gene. The rearrangement uses TRBV7-8 and TRBJ2-3; 12 bases line up with TRBD2. The V gene end was trimmed by 0 bases and the J gene end by 6 bases; junction bases not matched to a gene: 4. Germline CDR1 and CDR2: SGHVS and FQNEAQ. The CDR3 has 16 residues. CDR3 DNA, as far as it was read: TGTGCCAGCAGCTTAGCACGACTAGCGGGAGTGGATACG. Translated: CASSLARLAGVDT. The CDR3 in full is CASSLARLAGVDTQYF. The full variable domain, its missing parts supplied by reference TRBV7-8 and TRBJ2-3, is GAGVSQSPRYKVAKRGQDVALRCDPISGHVSLFWYQQALGQGPEFLTYFQNEAQLDKSGLPSDRFFAERPEGSVSTLKIQRTQQEDSAVYLCASSLARLAGVDTQYFGPGTRLTVL.

This clone was recorded at least ten times. Sequencing ends 3 residues short of the CDR3 end; the germline J gene provides the rest. The rearrangement uses TRBV29-1 and TRBJ1-1; TRBD1 agrees at 7 bases. Trimming at V came to 5 bases and at J to 2 bases, leaving 8 bases not matched to a gene. The CDR3 is made up of 14 amino acids. The germline gives CDR1 SQVTM, CDR2 ANQGSEA. The CDR3 DNA, read in part, is TGCAGCGTTCGAGGTGGGACAGTCAACACTGAA. Protein: CSVRGGTVNTE. The whole CDR3 sequence reads CSVRGGTVNTEAFF. The full variable domain, its missing parts supplied by reference TRBV29-1 and TRBJ1-1, is SAVISQKPSRDICQRGTSLTIQCQVDSQVTMMFWYRQQPGQSLTLIATANQGSEATYESGFVIDKFPISRPNLTFSTLTVSNMSPEDSSIYLCSVRGGTVNTEAFFGQGTRLTVV.

This clone was picked up many times. Coverage ceases 3 residues before the CDR3 finishes, and the germline J gene fills in the end. The chain couples TRBV18 to TRBJ1-1, with 9 bases identical to TRBD1. This CDR3 has 15 amino acids. The J segment lost 1 base and the V segment lost 4 bases, leaving 4 bases of the junction unmatched. The germline V gene has CDR1 KGHSH and CDR2 LQKENI. The CDR3 here is CASSLRTGENTEAFF. Incomplete CDR3 DNA: TGTGCCAGCTCACTTCGGACAGGGGAGAACACTGAA.

In the case of this clone: The read gets to within 3 residues of the CDR3 end, and the germline J gene fills in the rest. This chain uses TRBV18 with TRBJ2-3, with D possibly TRBD2 on 5 matching bases. The length of the CDR3 is 13 residues. Germline V gives CDR1 KGHSH, CDR2 LQKENI. The covered CDR3 bases are TGTGCCAGCTCACGTGATCGCGGGCAGCCG. It is translated as CASSRDRGQP. The CDR3 in its entirety is CASSRDRGQPQYF. The full variable domain, rest sourced from reference TRBV18 and TRBJ2-3, is NAGVMQNPRHLVRRRGQEARLRCSPMKGHSHVYWYRQLPEEGLKFMVYLQKENIIDESGMPKERFSAEFPKEGPSILRIQQVVRGDSAAYFCASSRDRGQPQYFGPGTRLTVL.

This clone has at least ten counts. Coverage ceases 3 residues before the CDR3 finishes, and the germline J gene fills in the end. This chain joins TRBV4-2 and TRBJ2-1; no definite D call. Trimming took off 4 bases at V and 6 bases at J, with 34 bases between the two ends. The CDR3 extends over 21 amino acids. The germline V gene encodes CDR1 LGHNA and CDR2 YNFKEQ. The chain's CDR3 is CASSRIQLPPLILGLSNEQFF. Partial CDR3 DNA: TGTGCCAGCAGCCGTATCCAGTTGCCCCCCCTGATCCTAGGTCTTTCCAATGAG.

This clone has a count of ten or more. The junction shows a germline mismatch at one end, possibly a read error. Read data end 3 residues before the CDR3 end; the end is taken from the germline J gene. The J gene is TRBJ1-1, the V gene TRBV4-2, with a weak D call TRBD1 (6 bases). CDR3 length: 16 amino acids. Germline values: CDR1 LGHNA, CDR2 YNFKEQ. The CDR3 sequence is CASSRAGGLMNTEAFF. The covered CDR3 bases are TGCGCCAGCAGCCGCGCGGGGGGGCTCATGAACACTGAA.

In its sample, this clone was seen a few times. Sequencing ends 3 residues short of the CDR3 end; the germline J gene provides the rest. This chain joins TRBV20-1 and TRBJ1-6, with 7 bases fitting TRBD1. The germline V gene has CDR1 DFQATT and CDR2 SNEGSKA (reference sequence). Trimming took 1 base from V and 10 from J; bases not matched to a gene: 10. The CDR3 spans 15 residues. CDR3 sequence: CSARAATGVGSPLHF. Partial CDR3 DNA: TGCAGTGCTAGAGCAGCCACAGGGGTTGGGTCACCC.

There are many counts of this clone. The read comes to an end 3 residues before the CDR3 does, leaving the germline J gene to fill in the end. The chain recombines TRBV4-1 with TRBJ2-7, with a possible D match to TRBD2 (6 bases). Germline loops: CDR1 MGHRA, CDR2 YSYEKL. This CDR3 region has 18 residues. Trimming pared 3 bases from V and 0 bases from J, leaving 21 bases between. This CDR3 is CASSQIPQLRGPSYEQYF. The covered CDR3 bases are TGCGCCAGCAGCCAGATCCCGCAGTTGCGGGGACCCTCCTACGAG.

This clone was detected a few times. The CDR3 goes on 3 residues after the read ends, and that part is filled in from the germline J gene. The J gene is TRBJ2-2, the V gene TRBV7-2; 8 bases fit TRBD1. Germline V CDR1 and CDR2: SGHTA, FQGNSA. This CDR3 has 15 residues. Incomplete CDR3 DNA: TGTGCCAGCAGCACCGGACAGGGAGAAAGTTCACCG. Translating gives CASSTGQGESSP. The CDR3 as a whole reads CASSTGQGESSPLFF.

The sample holds many counts of this clone. The DNA ends 3 residues before the CDR3 does, and the rest of the CDR3 is filled in from the germline J gene. The V and J genes are TRBV4-2 and TRBJ2-7; tentative D call: TRBD2 (7 bases). Trimming removed 4 bases from V and 2 bases from J, with 15 bases in between. Germline-derived CDR1 and CDR2 are LGHNA and YNFKEQ. The CDR3 extends over 15 amino acids. The part of the CDR3 DNA that was read is TGTGCCAGCAGCCCAGCAGGGGACTACACCTACGAG. This codes for CASSPAGDYTYE. The CDR3, in full, reads CASSPAGDYTYEQYF.

Regarding this clone: The read falls 3 residues short of the CDR3 end, and the missing part is taken from the germline J gene. The chain recombines TRBV10-2 with TRBJ1-1, with no clear D. The germline V gene encodes CDR1 WSHSY and CDR2 SAAADI. Between the trimmed V and J ends, which lost 1 base and 6 bases, there was a span of 6 bases. There are 12 residues in the CDR3. The CDR3 DNA, read in part, is TGCGCCAGCAGTGAGTACGGGGCTGAA. This encodes CASSEYGAE. The whole CDR3 protein is CASSEYGAEAFF.

This clone has ten or more counts. The read gets to within 3 residues of the CDR3 end, and the germline J gene fills in the rest. The chain joins TRBV5-4 to TRBJ2-1, with D possibly being TRBD1 (6 bases). The CDR3 loop spans 16 amino acids. Germline lookup yields CDR1 SGHNT and CDR2 YYREEE (reference sequence). V shed 2 bases and J shed 7 bases, with 19 bases lying between them. The CDR3 reads CASSLGRGPTQNEQFF. The part of the CDR3 DNA that was read is TGTGCCAGCAGCTTAGGCAGGGGACCCACCCAGAATGAG.

Ten or more counts support this clone. The CDR3 goes on 3 residues after the read ends, and that part is filled in from the germline J gene. The V call is TRBV20-1, the J call TRBJ2-7; 7 positions match TRBD2. V shed 5 bases and J 0 bases; nucleotides not matched to a gene: 10. CDR1 is DFQATT and CDR2 is SNEGSKA in the germline V gene (reference sequence). This CDR3 has 15 amino acids. CDR3: CSAGPSSGYSYEQYF. The sequenced part of the CDR3 DNA is TGCAGTGCTGGCCCCTCTAGCGGTTACTCCTACGAG.

The sample holds many counts of this clone. CDR3 region: CASSSGLAIQETQYF. CDR3 bases read: TGTGCCAGCAGCTCAGGACTAGCAATCCAAGAGACC. V is TRBV11-3 and J is TRBJ2-5; 8 bases are a match to TRBD2. The read is 3 residues too short to cover the CDR3 end, so that end is filled in from the germline J gene. The V gene's germline CDR1 is SGHNT and CDR2 YENEEA. The CDR3 runs to 15 residues. Trimming at V came to 4 bases and at J to 1 base, leaving 5 bases not matched to a gene. Complete variable domain (other parts from reference TRBV11-3 and TRBJ2-5): EAGVVQSPRYKIIEKKQPVAFWCNPISGHNTLYWYLQNLGQGPELLIRYENEEAVDDSQLPKDRFSAERLKGVDSTLKIQPAELGDSAVYLCASSSGLAIQETQYFGPGTRLLVL.

In this sample, this clone turned up a few times. The missing CDR3 end, 3 residues past where the read stops, is filled in from the germline J gene. The rearrangement links TRBV2 to TRBJ1-1, with unresolved D. The CDR3 is 13 residues long. Germline V gives CDR1 SNHLY, CDR2 FYNNEI. CDR3 loop: CASSPGVSTQAFF. Partial CDR3 DNA: TGTGCCAGCAGCCCCGGGGTGTCAACCCAA.

At least ten counts were recorded for this clone. The DNA ends 3 residues before the CDR3 does, and the rest of the CDR3 is filled in from the germline J gene. The chain is built from TRBV20-1 and TRBJ2-2; the D gene could be TRBD1 or TRBD2 (6 bases each). Germline V CDR1 and CDR2: DFQATT, SNEGSKA (reference sequence). The V end lost 4 bases, the J end lost 4 bases, and 22 bases lay between the germline ends. The CDR3 covers 17 residues. The CDR3: CSATSRDARGGTGELFF. CDR3 bases read: TGCAGTGCTACCTCACGGGACGCCAGGGGAGGCACCGGGGAG.

In this sample, this clone turned up many times. The read ends 3 residues early relative to the CDR3; the germline J gene fills the gap. V and J are TRBV20-1 and TRBJ2-5, with no clear D. The CDR3 spans 11 residues. The V and J ends lost 5 bases and 5 bases respectively, with 9 bases between them. Germline CDR1 reads DFQATT; CDR2 reads SNEGSKA (reference sequence). The CDR3 sequence is CSAPHGETQYF. CDR3 DNA, as far as it was read: TGCAGTGCTCCCCACGGGGAGACC.

This clone was observed many times. Read sequence stops 3 residues before the CDR3 end, and the germline J gene provides the missing end. The chain uses TRBV5-4 and TRBJ1-2; 8 bases match TRBD1. Germline V gives CDR1 SGHNT, CDR2 YYREEE (reference sequence). V dropped 5 bases and J dropped 2; count of bases not matched to a gene: 5. The CDR3 runs to 14 residues. This CDR3 is CASRPGTGNYGYTF. The CDR3 DNA, read in part, is TGTGCCAGCAGGCCCGGGACAGGAAACTATGGC.

This clone was recorded many times. Coverage ceases 3 residues before the CDR3 finishes, and the germline J gene fills in the end. V and J are TRBV18 and TRBJ2-7; the match to TRBD1 covers 8 bases. The junction had 8 bases not matched to a gene; V was cut back by 6 bases and J by 1 base. CDR1 is KGHSH, CDR2 LQKENI, per germline. This CDR3 comprises 15 residues. Here the CDR3 reads CASSPNGQGSYEQYF. The CDR3 DNA, read in part, is TGTGCCAGCTCGCCGAATGGACAGGGTTCCTACGAG.

The sample holds many counts of this clone. The read is 3 residues too short to cover the CDR3 end, so that end is filled in from the germline J gene. The rearrangement uses TRBV20-1 and TRBJ2-3; 8 positions agree with TRBD2. V lost 3 bases to trimming and J lost 0 bases; unmatched junction nucleotides: 14. CDR3 length equals 18 residues. Germline loops: CDR1 DFQATT, CDR2 SNEGSKA (reference sequence). The CDR3 sequence: CSASGGGGTPTSTDTQYF. The covered CDR3 bases are TGCAGTGCTAGTGGGGGCGGGGGGACCCCAACCAGCACAGATACG.

Worth noting for this clone: The observed sequence ends 3 residues before the CDR3 terminus, with the missing tail filled in from the germline J gene. The chain employs TRBV20-1 and TRBJ2-7; a possible D gene is TRBD2 (6 bases). Germline V gene sequence: CDR1 DFQATT, CDR2 SNEGSKA (reference sequence). The V gene lost 3 bases and the J gene lost 2 bases, with 14 bases spanning the gap. CDR3 length: 14 amino acids. The DNA read from the CDR3 is TGCAGTGCTAGTAGGGCTAGCGTCGCCTACGAG. Translation gives CSASRASVAYE. Given in full, the CDR3 is CSASRASVAYEQYF.